This paragraph covers one TCR beta chain sequence. Its antigen is currently unknown. These data are taken from a study of CD8+CD57+ T cells in acquired aplastic anemia. Whole-study context: Yields of DNA that came from sorted CD4+ and CD8+ cells averaged approximately 3.5 ug. About 9.8 million reads, on average, were obtained for CD4+ cells from healthy donors. Study conclusions and caveats: In common between the patients and the controls were twenty-nine CD8+ CDR3 sequences. Any difference that existed in CD8+ Simpson's diversity between patients and controls was not significant.

Profiling that covered TCR beta VDJ and CDR3 relied on genomic DNA as its template. TCRdb recomputed calls from the reads with MiXCR, one row per CDR3 protein. The repertoire consists of 50,000 to 70,000 distinct CDR3 sequences, with roughly 54% occurring once and the leading ten covering around 2.3%. Germline lookup yields CDR1 SGHTA and CDR2 FQGTGA. V was pared by 5 bases and J by 0 bases, with 6 bases of the junction left unmatched. CDR3 length equals 17 residues. The chain links TRBV7-3 to TRBJ2-2; 10 bases map to TRBD2. The receptor comes from a human donor in good health, serving as a control. The sequenced sample consisted of sorted CD4+, CD8+, or CD8+CD57+ T cells (not recorded which) from PBMCs. The CDR3 nucleotides read TGTGCCAGCAGCGCCCCCAGCGGGAGGGCGAACACCGGGGAGCTGTTTTTT. Protein sequence: CASSAPSGRANTGELFF.